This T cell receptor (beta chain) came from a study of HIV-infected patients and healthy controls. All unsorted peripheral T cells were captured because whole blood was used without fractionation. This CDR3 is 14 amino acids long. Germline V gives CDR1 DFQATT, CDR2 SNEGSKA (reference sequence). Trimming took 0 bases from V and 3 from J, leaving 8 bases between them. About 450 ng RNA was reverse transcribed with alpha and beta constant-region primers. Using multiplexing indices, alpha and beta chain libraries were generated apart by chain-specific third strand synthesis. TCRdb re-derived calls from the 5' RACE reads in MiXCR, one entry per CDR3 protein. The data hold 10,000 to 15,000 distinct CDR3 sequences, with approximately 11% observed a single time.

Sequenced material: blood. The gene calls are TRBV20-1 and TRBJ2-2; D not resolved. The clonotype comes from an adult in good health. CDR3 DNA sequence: TGCAGTGCTAGAGATGTCTCCTACACCGGGGAGCTGTTTTTT. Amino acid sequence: CSARDVSYTGELFF.